This TCR beta chain stems from a study of T cell responses to AZD1222 COVID-19 vaccine. Study background: It was second doses at about 4 or about 12 weeks that were pooled.

This CDR3 has 16 residues. Germline CDR1 MDHEN, CDR2 SYDVKM. Trimming at V came to 6 bases and at J to 8 bases, leaving 13 bases not matched to a gene. Generated by immunoSEQ multiplex PCR, the TCRdb table keeps only in-frame clones and is missing some. The repertoire consists of some 150,000 clones, with roughly 90% occurring once and the leading ten covering 1.5% to 2%. This clone showed up just a few times. Its antigen is not identified. Findings of the study overall: The repertoires were collected only after the peak T cell response. Nearly half of spike-specific TCRs reportedly target variant regions that are unmutated in the B.1.351 and B.1.1.7 variants. Seropositivity was recorded at baseline in only a handful of AZD1222 recipients.

Specimen: peripheral blood, collected on day 0 of AZD1222 vaccination. This chain links TRBV28 with TRBJ1-2; 12 nucleotides match TRBD1. The clonotype was recovered from an adult in good health. CDR3 sequence: CASRLGQGAAIKGYTF. The CDR3 DNA reads TGTGCCAGCAGACTGGGACAGGGGGCGGCGATTAAAGGCTACACCTTC.